The entry that follows covers one TCR beta chain sequence. TCRdb reprocessed the 5' RACE reads; each CDR3 protein has one entry and no DNA is given. Recorded for this sample: about 260,000 distinct CDR3 sequences. The sample originates from a study of T cells expressing NK-cell markers. Overall study: Repertoire data for TCR beta were derived from sorted T cells (CD3+CD56+NKG2C+, CD3+CD56+NKG2C- and CD3+CD56-NKG2C+).

From germline, CDR1 is DFQATT and CDR2 SNEGSKA (reference sequence). This CDR3 has 16 amino acids. Sequenced material: blood T cells: a sorted CD56 or NKG2C T cell subset, CD4+ or CD8+ T cells, or bulk PBMC T cells (not recorded which). The TCR comes from a woman between 18 and 70 years old in good health. This chain joins TRBV20-1 and TRBJ1-5; TCRdb lists TRBD1, though no DNA is available to test this call. CDR3 in amino acids: CSAIPWDRGSNQPQHF.